What follows are 26 T cell receptor beta chains derived from one specimen sequenced in a study of blood T cell repertoires in COVID-19. TCRdb keeps only in-frame clones here, not all; method: immunoSEQ multiplex PCR. The data show fewer than 250,000 clones, around 80% seen once. The sequenced sample was peripheral blood. The receptor source for this set is a woman over 75 with COVID-19, enrolled during active disease.

This clone was detected once. Other DNA sequences of this sample code for an identical CDR3. The chain combines TRBV2 with TRBJ1-1, with D maybe TRBD1 (6 bases). The CDR3 runs to 13 residues. The V gene lost 5 bases and the J gene lost 1 base, with 8 bases spanning the gap. Germline V gene lookup returns CDR1 SNHLY and CDR2 FYNNEI. As DNA, the CDR3 is TGTGCCAGCAGTTCGGACAGGAACACTGAAGCTTTCTTT. It encodes CASSSDRNTEAFF.

The CDR3 spells CASSVTDRNTEAFF. For the CDR3, the DNA is TGTGCCAGCAGCGTCACTGACAGGAACACTGAAGCTTTCTTT. This sequence joins TRBV9 and TRBJ1-1; a weak D match, TRBD1 (5 bases). The CDR3 loop spans 14 amino acids. V dropped 2 bases and J dropped 1 base, with 9 bases sitting between them. CDR1 and CDR2 (germline): SGDLS, YYNGEE.

The chain combines TRBV11-2 with TRBJ1-2; no definite D call. Trimming cost V 5 bases and J 1 base, with 5 bases left between them. CDR1 and CDR2 (germline): SGHAT, FQNNGV. This CDR3 has 12 amino acids. The DNA for the CDR3 is TGTGCCAGCAGCGAGGATAACTATGGCTACACCTTC. It translates to CASSEDNYGYTF.

This clone was seen once. CDR3 protein: CASSLGTGFEKLFF. CDR3 in DNA: TGTGCCAGCAGCTTAGGGACAGGGTTTGAAAAACTGTTTTTT. The chain joins TRBV7-6 to TRBJ1-4; 8 nucleotides line up with TRBD1. V lost 1 base, J lost 7 bases, and 2 bases stayed unmatched. The CDR3 extends over 14 amino acids. Germline V gene data show CDR1 as SGHVS and CDR2 as FNYEAQ.

The chain couples TRBV24-1 to TRBJ2-7; 9 positions match TRBD1. The germline gives CDR1 KGHDR, CDR2 SFDVKD. V was pared by 3 bases and J by 6 bases, with 2 bases of the junction left unmatched. The CDR3 contains 13 residues. CDR3 coding DNA: TGTGCCACCAGTGATACAGGGGGCTCCGAGCAGTACTTC. Protein: CATSDTGGSEQYF.

This clone was counted a single time. The chain couples TRBV11-1 to TRBJ2-1; unclear D gene. The CDR3 extends over 14 amino acids. Germline V gives CDR1 SGHAT, CDR2 FQDESV (reference sequence). Trimming removed 2 bases from V and 6 bases from J, with 11 bases in between. CDR3 region: CASSLKRNGNEQFF. The CDR3 DNA follows: TGTGCCAGCAGCTTAAAGCGAAACGGCAATGAGCAGTTCTTC.

The chain joins TRBV10-3 to TRBJ1-2, with TRBD1 matching 7 bases. CDR3 length: 14 amino acids. Germline V gene data show CDR1 as ENHRY and CDR2 as SYGVKD. V was clipped by 7 bases and J by 5 bases; unmatched bases: 10. CDR3 sequence: CAITQGGSIYGYTF. The CDR3 bases are TGTGCCATCACCCAAGGGGGCTCCATATATGGCTACACCTTC.

This clone occurred once. This chain uses TRBV4-3 with TRBJ1-6; D remains ambiguous. The germline V gene has CDR1 LGHNA and CDR2 YSLEER. This CDR3 region has 16 residues. V lost 0 bases, J lost 7 bases, and 13 bases lay in between. CDR3 sequence reads: CASSQEIVTANSPLHF. For the CDR3, the DNA is TGCGCCAGCAGCCAAGAAATAGTTACAGCAAATTCACCCCTCCACTTT.

V usage is TRBV5-1 and J usage is TRBJ2-5, with a weak D call TRBD2 (6 bases). Germline V gene data show CDR1 as SGHRS and CDR2 as YFSETQ. V was clipped by 0 bases and J by 3 bases, with 12 bases between them. The CDR3 has 15 amino acids. The CDR3 coding sequence is TGCGCCAGCAGCTTGGAATTCAGGGAGGAAGAGACCCAGTACTTC. As protein: CASSLEFREEETQYF.

V usage is TRBV7-5 and J usage is TRBJ1-5. TRBV7-5 is given as a pseudogene. This CDR3 comprises 15 residues. DNA of the CDR3: TGTGCCAGAAGCTTTCCGCGCCCGCCCAATCAGCCCCAGCATTTT. It is translated as CARSFPRPPNQPQHF.

The rearrangement links TRBV5-1 to TRBJ1-1; TRBD1 is a possible D gene (5 bases). Germline loops: CDR1 SGHRS, CDR2 YFSETQ. The CDR3 runs to 13 residues. V lost 0 bases to trimming and J lost 7 bases, with 10 bases between them. CDR3 bases: TGCGCCAGCAGCTTGGGACAGCGTCTTGAAGCTTTCTTT. Its protein is CASSLGQRLEAFF.

The V gene is TRBV27, the J gene TRBJ2-7; the D gene is possibly TRBD2 (7 bases). The CDR3 spans 13 residues. V dropped 8 bases and J dropped 3 bases, with 14 bases sitting between them. Germline V gene sequence: CDR1 MNHEY, CDR2 SMNVEV (reference sequence). This CDR3 is CASGRGGIYEQYV. The CDR3 DNA reads as TGTGCCAGCGGGAGGGGGGGAATCTACGAGCAGTACGTC.

In regard to this clone: The sample carries other DNA sequences with the same CDR3. This rearrangement joins TRBV28 to TRBJ1-2, with 8 bases fitting TRBD1. CDR3 length: 13 amino acids. The V and J ends lost 6 bases and 4 bases, in that order; junction bases with no gene match: 4. Germline V gives CDR1 MDHEN, CDR2 SYDVKM. The CDR3 region is CASSPTGGYGYTF. The CDR3 DNA is TGTGCCAGCAGCCCCACAGGGGGCTATGGCTACACCTTC.

The gene calls are TRBV28 and TRBJ1-6, with D perhaps TRBD1 (5 bases). Looked up from germline, CDR1 is MDHEN and CDR2 is SYDVKM. The CDR3 consists of 13 residues. Trimming took 1 base from V and 10 from J, leaving 8 bases between them. In DNA form, the CDR3 reads TGTGCCAGCAGTTTATCCAGGGAATCACCCCTCCACTTT. It codes for CASSLSRESPLHF.

This clone occurred a few times. This chain links TRBV2 with TRBJ1-6, with 8 bases lining up with TRBD1. J gave up 5 bases and V 6 bases, and 6 bases lay outside the gene matches. The CDR3 has 15 amino acids. Germline V gene lookup returns CDR1 SNHLY and CDR2 FYNNEI. In DNA, the CDR3 is TGTGCCAGCAGAAGGACAGGGACTCATAATTCACCCCTCCACTTT. Amino acids: CASRRTGTHNSPLHF.

The chain uses TRBV3-1 (or the pseudogene TRBV3-2) and TRBJ2-3; tentatively, D is TRBD1 (5 bases). This CDR3 spans 13 amino acids. V was cut by 2 bases and J by 7 bases, with 10 bases left in between. Germline CDR1 LGHDT, CDR2 YNNKEL (reference sequence). The CDR3 is CASSQNRINTQYF. The DNA for the CDR3 is TGTGCCAGCAGCCAAAACAGGATAAATACGCAGTATTTT.

The chain is built from TRBV9 and TRBJ1-2; D is unclear. The CDR3 spans 13 residues. Germline CDR1 and CDR2: SGDLS and YYNGEE. V lost 0 bases and J 2 bases, leaving 5 bases between the germline ends. The CDR3 reads CASSVAGNYGYTF. The CDR3 nucleotides are TGTGCCAGCAGCGTAGCCGGGAACTATGGCTACACCTTC.

V is TRBV14 and J is TRBJ2-5, with 8 bases lining up with TRBD2. This CDR3 is built from 17 residues. Germline V gene lookup returns CDR1 SGHDN and CDR2 FVKESK. V gave up 0 bases and J gave up 5 bases; unmatched junction bases: 11. The CDR3 reads CASSQDRGQRGFETQYF. The CDR3 nucleotides are TGTGCCAGCAGCCAAGATAGGGGCCAGCGGGGGTTCGAGACCCAGTACTTC. The whole variable domain, filled in from reference TRBV14 and TRBJ2-5, reads EAGVTQFPSHSVIEKGQTVTLRCDPISGHDNLYWYRRVMGKEIKFLLHFVKESKQDESGMPNNRFLAERTGGTYSTLKVQPAELEDSGVYFCASSQDRGQRGFETQYFGPGTRLLVL.

This clone was detected once. The chain couples TRBV7-9 to TRBJ1-6; unclear D gene. This CDR3 region has 13 residues. Trimming stripped 7 bases from V and 9 bases from J, with 13 bases between. CDR1 and CDR2 (germline): SEHNR, FQNEAQ (reference sequence). DNA of the CDR3: TGTGCCAGCACCCCGGGTCGGGTTTCACCCCTCCACTTT. Amino acids: CASTPGRVSPLHF.

CDR3 DNA: TGTGCCTGGACGTTCGGCGGATCCTCTGGAAACACCATATATTTT. Encoded protein: CAWTFGGSSGNTIYF. V and J are TRBV30 and TRBJ1-3; no definite D call. The CDR3 loop spans 15 amino acids. Deletions cut 4 bases from V and 0 bases from J, with 13 bases between. In germline, CDR1 is GTSNPN, CDR2 SVGIG (reference sequence).

The rearrangement links TRBV7-9 to TRBJ1-1; D remains unclear. Germline loops: CDR1 SEHNR, CDR2 FQNEAQ (reference sequence). Trimming cost V 1 base and J 1 base, with 4 bases left between them. The CDR3 sequence is 13 residues long. DNA for the CDR3: TGTGCCAGCAGCTTAGGTAGGAACACTGAAGCTTTCTTT. Translating it yields CASSLGRNTEAFF.

J is TRBJ1-1 and V is TRBV11-1, with 8 bases matching TRBD1. Germline-derived CDR1 and CDR2 are SGHAT and FQDESV (reference sequence). The V segment lost 3 bases and the J segment 1 base; nucleotides outside the gene matches: 4. CDR3 length: 15 residues. CDR3 DNA: TGTGCCAGCAGCTTCAACAGGGGGTCGAACACTGAAGCTTTCTTT. Translating gives CASSFNRGSNTEAFF.

The chain links TRBV5-4 to TRBJ1-2; 9 positions match TRBD1. From germline, CDR1 is SGHNT and CDR2 YYREEE (reference sequence). The CDR3 length is 13 residues. V lost 5 bases to trimming and J lost 3 bases; unmatched junction nucleotides: 2. CDR3 residues: CASRGQGYYGYTF. The CDR3 DNA reads TGTGCCAGCAGGGGACAGGGTTACTATGGCTACACCTTC.

This clone was detected a few times. The chain is built from TRBV7-9 and TRBJ2-1; D perhaps matches TRBD2 (6 bases). Germline assignment: CDR1 SEHNR and CDR2 FQNEAQ (reference sequence). This CDR3 is built from 16 residues. V was trimmed by 5 bases and J by 4 bases, leaving 18 bases between them. CDR3 loop: CASSLGDRGIYNEQFF. CDR3 nucleotides: TGTGCCAGCAGCCTGGGGGATCGGGGGATTTACAATGAGCAGTTCTTC. Using reference TRBV7-9 and TRBJ2-1 for the parts outside the CDR3, the full variable domain is DTGVSQNPRHKITKRGQNVTFRCDPISEHNRLYWYRQTLGQGPEFLTYFQNEAQLEKSRLLSDRFSAERPKGSFSTLEIQRTEQGDSAMYLCASSLGDRGIYNEQFFGPGTRLTVL.

This clone showed up just a few times. This rearrangement joins TRBV5-4 to TRBJ1-6; the match to TRBD1 covers 9 bases. Trimming removed 4 bases from V and 9 bases from J; junction bases left unmatched: 2. This CDR3 region has 13 residues. Germline-derived CDR1 and CDR2 are SGHNT and YYREEE (reference sequence). CDR3 in DNA: TGTGCCAGCAGCCTACAGGGGGCTTCACCCCTCCACTTT. The encoded protein is CASSLQGASPLHF.

J is TRBJ1-2 and V is TRBV2, with D tentatively TRBD1 (5 bases). The V gene's germline CDR1 is SNHLY and CDR2 FYNNEI. With 8 bases removed from V and 10 bases from J, the gap between germline ends came to 14 bases. The CDR3 loop spans 11 amino acids. CDR3: CASLLRDYYTF. CDR3 coding DNA: TGTGCCAGCTTATTGAGGGACTACTACACCTTC.